This T cell receptor beta chain was sequenced in a study of blood T cell repertoires in COVID-19. Overall study context: Material from acute and convalescent COVID-19 was sourced from the United States, Italy and Spain.

Study processing details: Estimation of nucleated cell counts relied on the amplification of reference gene primers. TCRdb keeps only in-frame clones here, not all; method: immunoSEQ multiplex PCR. The V and J calls and clone size come from that table; D and trimming were worked out from the DNA. The sample has about 150,000 clones, about four fifths seen once. This CDR3 spans 15 amino acids. Trimming removed 3 bases from V and 7 bases from J; junction bases left unmatched: 3. Germline CDR1 reads SGHAT; CDR2 reads FQDESV (reference sequence). The receptor comes from a man between 65 and 85 years old with acute or convalescent COVID-19. V and J are TRBV11-1 and TRBJ2-2, with 12 bases identical to TRBD1. The sample comprised peripheral blood. CDR3 in DNA: TGTGCCAGCAGCTTCGGGACAGGGGGCGTCGGGGAGCTGTTTTTT. Encoded protein: CASSFGTGGVGELFF.